What follows are 19 T cell receptor beta chains derived from one specimen sequenced in a study of human T cells and chemical hapten exposure. TCRdb recomputed calls from the RACE reads with MiXCR, one row per CDR3 protein. The sample has under 75,000 distinct CDR3 sequences; 8.5% to 14% are singletons. Time point indicated: patch test 3, about 24 weeks after DPC sensitization. The treatment is: therapeutic diphenylcyclopropenone sensitization with weekly scalp DPC. The sequences come from whole blood, collected in connection with sensitization to the hapten diphenylcyclopropenone (DPC). The receptors were sampled from a woman aged 45-60 years with alopecia areata. Some clones in this sample may be carry-over from other donors' samples.

The chain is built from TRBV6-1 and TRBJ2-7; 10 bases are a match to TRBD1. J gave up 5 bases and V 6 bases, and 4 bases lay outside the gene matches. Germline-derived CDR1 and CDR2 are MNHNS and SASEGT. The CDR3 is 13 residues long. CDR3 nucleotides: TGTGCCAGCAGGTGGACAGGGGGTAACGAGCAGTACTTC. Translating it yields CASRWTGGNEQYF.

V usage is TRBV3-1 and J usage is TRBJ2-2; TRBD1 aligns across 8 bases. The CDR3 loop spans 16 amino acids. Germline V gene data show CDR1 as LGHDT and CDR2 as YNNKEL (reference sequence). The trim removed 1 base at V and 6 bases at J, leaving 7 bases unmatched. CDR3 sequence (DNA): TGTGCCAGCAGCCAAGGGGACAGGAGGTCTGCCGGGGAGCTGTTTTTT. Its translation: CASSQGDRRSAGELFF.

This clonotype came up many times. The chain employs TRBV12-3 or TRBV12-4 and TRBJ2-1; D may correspond to TRBD1 or TRBD2 (5 bases each). Trimming removed 5 bases at V and 7 bases at J, with 15 bases between. This CDR3 spans 14 amino acids. This CDR3 is CASSPRGSTNEQFF. In DNA, the CDR3 is TGTGCCAGCAGTCCCCGGGGCTCCACAAATGAGCAGTTCTTC.

This clonotype was seen repeatedly, ten times or more. The V and J genes are TRBV7-8 and TRBJ2-1, with a weak D call TRBD2 (5 bases). Trimming removed 0 bases at V and 0 bases at J, with 6 bases between. The CDR3 length is 15 residues. Germline lookup yields CDR1 SGHVS and CDR2 FQNEAQ. The CDR3 DNA reads TGTGCCAGCAGCTTAGCGGGAGACTCCTACAATGAGCAGTTCTTC. Translation gives CASSLAGDSYNEQFF.

V usage is TRBV6-5 and J usage is TRBJ2-1; D may be TRBD1 or TRBD2 (5 bases each). Germline V gene sequence: CDR1 MNHEY, CDR2 SVGAGI. The CDR3 length is 16 residues. Between the trimmed V and J ends, which lost 6 bases and 9 bases, there was a span of 24 bases. In DNA form, the CDR3 reads TGTGCCAGCAGATCCACGGGTCTCGGGACCGTAAGTGAGCAGTTCTTC. Its translation: CASRSTGLGTVSEQFF.

The rearrangement links TRBV9 to TRBJ2-3, with 8 bases identical to TRBD2. Germline trimming cut 0 bases from V and 5 bases from J; bases unmatched to any gene: 5. The CDR3 sequence is 15 residues long. From germline, CDR1 is SGDLS and CDR2 YYNGEE. The CDR3 spells CASSVGWSGGDTQYF. Here the CDR3 DNA reads TGTGCCAGCAGCGTAGGTTGGAGCGGGGGAGATACGCAGTATTTT.

The chain joins TRBV2 to TRBJ2-3; 8 nucleotides match TRBD2. The CDR3 has 16 residues. The ends lost 1 base at V and 6 bases at J; junction bases unmatched: 9. Germline CDR1 reads SNHLY; CDR2 reads FYNNEI. The chain's CDR3 is CASSEGLAGNRDTQYF. The CDR3 DNA sequence: TGTGCCAGCAGTGAAGGGTTAGCGGGGAATAGGGATACGCAGTATTTT.

The chain uses TRBV7-2 and TRBJ1-4, with TRBD1 matching 8 bases. The CDR3 totals 13 residues. CDR1 SGHTA and CDR2 FQGNSA come from the germline V gene. V dropped 3 bases and J dropped 7; count of bases not matched to a gene: 1. The CDR3 DNA reads TGTGCCAGCAGCTTCGACAGGGGTGAAAAACTGTTTTTT. Translating it yields CASSFDRGEKLFF.

There are a few counts of this clonotype. Here the CDR3 DNA reads TGTGCCACCAGTGATCAGAGGACAGAGTATGGCTACACCTTC. As protein: CATSDQRTEYGYTF. V gene TRBV24-1 combines with J gene TRBJ1-2; the D gene is possibly TRBD1 (6 bases). V was clipped by 3 bases and J by 5 bases, with 12 bases between them. The CDR3 contains 14 residues. Germline CDR1 is KGHDR and CDR2 is SFDVKD.

V and J are TRBV4-1 and TRBJ2-1; D is tentatively TRBD1 or TRBD2 (5 bases each). The CDR3 spans 14 residues. Trimming cost V 4 bases and J 2 bases, with 9 bases left between them. Germline assignment: CDR1 MGHRA and CDR2 YSYEKL. The CDR3 loop reads CASSPPGPYNEQFF. CDR3 bases: TGCGCCAGCAGCCCACCGGGACCCTACAATGAGCAGTTCTTC.

This clonotype was seen repeatedly, ten times or more. The rearrangement joins TRBV6-5 to TRBJ1-6, with D possibly TRBD1 on 5 matching bases. The germline V and J ends were trimmed by 5 bases and 12 bases, with 20 bases remaining between them. The CDR3 loop spans 15 amino acids. Germline lookup yields CDR1 MNHEY and CDR2 SVGAGI. The CDR3 loop is CASSPGLGGEKPLHF. The CDR3 nucleotides read TGTGCCAGCAGTCCCGGGTTGGGGGGTGAGAAACCCCTCCACTTT.

This clonotype showed up just a few times. The chain carries TRBV20-1 and TRBJ1-6, with TRBD1 identical over 7 bases. The CDR3 contains 15 residues. The germline CDR1 and CDR2 sequences are DFQATT and SNEGSKA (reference sequence). The J segment lost 10 bases and the V segment lost 0 bases, leaving 9 bases of the junction unmatched. CDR3 amino acids: CSARDSTGSGSPLHF. CDR3 DNA: TGCAGTGCTAGAGACTCGACAGGGTCGGGCTCACCCCTCCACTTT.

The J gene is TRBJ2-5, the V gene TRBV11-2; D not certain. Trimming stripped 3 bases from V and 1 base from J, with 6 bases between. This CDR3 is built from 13 residues. Germline CDR1 SGHAT, CDR2 FQNNGV. The CDR3 is CASSFWTQETQYF. DNA of the CDR3: TGTGCCAGCAGCTTCTGGACCCAAGAGACCCAGTACTTC.

This clonotype was detected ten times or more. V is TRBV6-5 and J is TRBJ2-2, with TRBD2 matching 7 bases. The J segment lost 1 base and the V segment lost 7 bases, leaving 6 bases of the junction unmatched. The CDR3 loop spans 15 amino acids. CDR1 and CDR2 (germline): MNHEY, SVGAGI. The CDR3 bases are TGTGCCAGCAAGCTAGCGGCCCTGAACACCGGGGAGCTGTTTTTT. This sequence encodes CASKLAALNTGELFF.

The V and J genes are TRBV28 and TRBJ2-3; perhaps D is TRBD1 or TRBD2 (6 bases each). The CDR3 contains 15 residues. Germline CDR1 and CDR2: MDHEN and SYDVKM. Trimming stripped 9 bases from V and 4 bases from J, with 20 bases between. In DNA, the CDR3 is TGTGCCAGTGAGATCGGACGGGGGCGTGCAGATACGCAGTATTTT. Translated: CASEIGRGRADTQYF.

This clonotype came up many times. This rearrangement joins TRBV19 to TRBJ1-5, with D perhaps matching TRBD1 (5 bases). With 3 bases removed from V and 4 bases from J, the gap between germline ends came to 13 bases. The germline V gene has CDR1 LNHDA and CDR2 SQIVND (reference sequence). The CDR3 is 15 residues long. CDR3 in DNA: TGTGCCAGTAGTATGGCGGGAGGGGCGAATCAGCCCCAGCATTTT. This translates into CASSMAGGANQPQHF.

There are many counts of this clonotype. The chain carries TRBV27 and TRBJ1-1; TRBD1 matches 10 bases. This CDR3 is 17 amino acids long. The V and J ends lost 4 bases and 5 bases, in that order; junction bases with no gene match: 13. From germline, CDR1 is MNHEY and CDR2 SMNVEV (reference sequence). Here the CDR3 reads CASSSLRQGAEETEAFF. In DNA form, the CDR3 reads TGTGCCAGCAGTTCACTAAGACAGGGGGCGGAAGAGACTGAAGCTTTCTTT.

The chain uses TRBV7-2 and TRBJ1-2, with a possible D match to TRBD1 (6 bases). This CDR3 is built from 15 residues. Trimming removed 4 bases from V and 5 bases from J, with 17 bases in between. Germline V CDR1 and CDR2: SGHTA, FQGNSA. The CDR3, as DNA: TGTGCCAGCAGCTCCACAGGGACCGGAAAGTATGGCTACACCTTC. As protein: CASSSTGTGKYGYTF.

This clonotype was recorded at least ten times. This chain links TRBV12-3 or TRBV12-4 with TRBJ1-1; D not resolved. CDR3 size: 13 residues. V was clipped by 3 bases and J by 3 bases, with 8 bases between them. The CDR3 coding sequence is TGTGCCAGCAGTTTTGGGGAGTACACTGAAGCTTTCTTT. Protein: CASSFGEYTEAFF.